The T cell receptor beta chain described here comes from a study of T-cell reconstitution after alpha-beta-depleted transplantation in children. In germline, CDR1 is MDHEN, CDR2 SYDVKM. This CDR3 is built from 11 residues. Trimming stripped 6 bases from V and 7 bases from J, with 8 bases between. During its preparation, the TCRbeta library received unique molecular identifiers. TCRdb itself ran the PCR reads through MiXCR, one entry per CDR3 protein. The table records 250,000 to 300,000 distinct CDR3 sequences, almost 10% of them present only once. This clonotype came up many times. V and J are TRBV28 and TRBJ2-3; possibly TRBD1 for D (5 bases). Sequencing was performed on PBMCs from the stem cell graft donor, taken from the stem cell graft. The receptor was isolated from a human donor who donated a stem cell graft to a child with SCID. The CDR3 sequence: CASRQGNTQYF. The CDR3 DNA is TGTGCCAGCAGGCAGGGAAATACGCAGTATTTT.